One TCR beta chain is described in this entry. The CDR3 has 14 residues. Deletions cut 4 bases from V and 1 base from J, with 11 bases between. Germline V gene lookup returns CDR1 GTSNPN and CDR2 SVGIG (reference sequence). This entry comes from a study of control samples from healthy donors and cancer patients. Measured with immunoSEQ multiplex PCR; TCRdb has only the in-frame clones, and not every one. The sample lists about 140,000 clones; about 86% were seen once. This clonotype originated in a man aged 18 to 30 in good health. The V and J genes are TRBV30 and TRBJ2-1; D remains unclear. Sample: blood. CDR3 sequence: CAWTWVESYNEQFF. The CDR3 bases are TGTGCCTGGACGTGGGTGGAGTCCTACAATGAGCAGTTCTTC.